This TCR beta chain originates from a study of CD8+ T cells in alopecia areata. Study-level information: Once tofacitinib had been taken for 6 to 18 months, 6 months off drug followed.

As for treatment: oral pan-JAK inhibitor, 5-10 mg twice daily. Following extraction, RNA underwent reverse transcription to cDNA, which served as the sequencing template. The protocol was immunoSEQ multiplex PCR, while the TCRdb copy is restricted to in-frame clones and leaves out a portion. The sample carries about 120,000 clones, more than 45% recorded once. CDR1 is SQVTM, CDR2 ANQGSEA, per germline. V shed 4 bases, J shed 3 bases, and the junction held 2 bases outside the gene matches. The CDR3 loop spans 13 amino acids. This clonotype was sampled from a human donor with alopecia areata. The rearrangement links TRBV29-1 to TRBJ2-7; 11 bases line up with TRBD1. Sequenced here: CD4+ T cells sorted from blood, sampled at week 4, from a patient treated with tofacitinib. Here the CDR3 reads CSVAGTGGYEQYF. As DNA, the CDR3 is TGCAGCGTTGCCGGGACAGGGGGCTACGAGCAGTACTTC.